The clone carrying this T cell receptor (beta chain) was observed a few times. Its antigen is unidentified. Time point defined: late sampling 161 to 241 days after vaccination in three convalescent patients. As to treatment: roughly 10-day PBMC culture with coronavirus spike peptide pools or control peptides (ViraFEST assay). The Oncomine TCR Beta short-read assay was applied to DNA of cultured CD4+ T cells. TCRdb reanalysed the PCR reads using MiXCR and keeps one entry per CDR3 protein. Here the sample spans more than 15,000 distinct CDR3 sequences, less than 60% being singletons. The data derive from a study of vaccination and CD4 T cells after COVID-19. In the study overall: A few convalescent patients were sampled at day 14 and days 161 to 241 post-vaccination. Overlapping SARS-CoV-2, HCoV-NL63, HCoV-OC43 and HCoV-229E spike peptides stimulated the cells. Regarding the study as a whole: Spike mono-reactivity was found in 304 of 307 vaccine-specific clones from convalescent patients.

V was pared by 1 base and J by 4 bases, with 13 bases between. In germline, CDR1 is DFQATT, CDR2 SNEGSKA (reference sequence). CDR3 length equals 14 residues. Sample: CD4+ T cells from blood, cultured in vitro, taken about 7 months after SARS-CoV-2 vaccination. The TCR was taken from a human donor who had recovered from COVID-19. The chain employs TRBV20-1 and TRBJ1-2, with D perhaps matching TRBD1 (6 bases). CDR3 DNA: TGCAGTGCTAGAGTTTCGGGGGCTAGCTATGGCTACACCTTC. Translating gives CSARVSGASYGYTF.